Below, 11 T cell receptor beta chains from the same sample are listed, as sequenced in a study of T cells in localized non-small cell lung cancer. The protocol was immunoSEQ multiplex PCR, while the TCRdb copy is restricted to in-frame clones and leaves out a portion. This sample yields some 27,000 clones, of which more than 75% are seen a single time; under 15% belongs to the top ten. The input for sequencing was peripheral blood, taken before any cancer treatment. The receptors were gathered from an older female donor with stage III squamous cell lung carcinoma.

The CDR3 reads CASSLGPTDTQYF. The CDR3 nucleotides are TGTGCCAGCAGCTTAGGTCCCACAGATACGCAGTATTTT. This chain connects TRBV7-2 to TRBJ2-3; D call uncertain. The CDR3 totals 13 residues. The germline V gene encodes CDR1 SGHTA and CDR2 FQGNSA. Trimming removed 1 base at V and 2 bases at J, with 4 bases between. The complete variable domain, with remaining parts taken from reference TRBV7-2 and TRBJ2-3, reads GAGVSQSPSNKVTEKGKDVELRCDPISGHTALYWYRQSLGQGLEFLIYFQGNSAPDKSGLPSDRFSAERTGGSVSTLTIQRTQQEDSAVYLCASSLGPTDTQYFGPGTRLTVL.

The sample holds a few counts of this clone. The genes are TRBV18 and TRBJ2-3, with D tentatively TRBD2 (5 bases). The V gene's germline CDR1 is KGHSH and CDR2 LQKENI. CDR3 length: 11 amino acids. Trimming left V 6 bases short and J 4 bases short, with 5 bases between. The CDR3 coding sequence is TGTGCCAGCTCGGAGGCAGATACGCAGTATTTT. This encodes CASSEADTQYF.

This sequence joins TRBV11-2 and TRBJ2-3; D is possibly TRBD2 (5 bases). The V gene's germline CDR1 is SGHAT and CDR2 FQNNGV. V was trimmed by 3 bases and J by 6 bases, leaving 10 bases between them. The CDR3 has 13 residues. The CDR3 region has the DNA TGTGCCAGCAGCTTGTGGGGAGAGGATACGCAGTATTTT. This translates into CASSLWGEDTQYF.

The chain combines TRBV7-9 with TRBJ1-1; D is unclear. The germline V gene has CDR1 SEHNR and CDR2 FQNEAQ (reference sequence). V lost 1 base and J 3 bases, leaving 9 bases between the germline ends. The CDR3 loop spans 14 amino acids. CDR3 amino acids: CASSLEGKDTEAFF. The CDR3 DNA is TGTGCCAGCAGCTTAGAAGGGAAGGACACTGAAGCTTTCTTT.

The chain couples TRBV2 to TRBJ2-7; TRBD1 matches at 8 bases. The length of the CDR3 is 12 residues. Trimming took 7 bases from V and 6 from J; bases not matched to a gene: 5. Looked up from germline, CDR1 is SNHLY and CDR2 is FYNNEI. The CDR3 DNA follows: TGTGCCAGCACCTACAGGGGGGCCGAGCAGTACTTC. This gives the protein CASTYRGAEQYF. The full variable domain, completed using reference TRBV2 and TRBJ2-7, is EPEVTQTPSHQVTQMGQEVILRCVPISNHLYFYWYRQILGQKVEFLVSFYNNEISEKSEIFDDQFSVERPDGSNFTLKIRSTKLEDSAMYFCASTYRGAEQYFGPGTRLTVT.

This chain joins TRBV5-1 and TRBJ2-5, with 7 bases aligning to TRBD2. The V segment lost 5 bases and the J segment 0 bases; nucleotides outside the gene matches: 7. The CDR3 sequence is 15 residues long. From germline, CDR1 is SGHRS and CDR2 YFSETQ. This CDR3 reads CASSNFGGYQETQYF. Written as DNA, the CDR3 is TGCGCCAGCAGTAACTTCGGGGGGTACCAAGAGACCCAGTACTTC.

This clone turned up a few times. CDR3 loop: CASSPIESSGANVLTF. As DNA, the CDR3 is TGTGCCAGCTCACCAATAGAAAGCTCTGGGGCCAACGTCCTGACTTTC. This chain uses TRBV18 with TRBJ2-6; unclear D gene. The V gene's germline CDR1 is KGHSH and CDR2 LQKENI. Between the trimmed V and J ends, which lost 2 bases and 0 bases, there was a span of 8 bases. The CDR3 spans 16 residues.

This clone is a singleton in its sample. The rearrangement joins TRBV29-1 to TRBJ1-5, with D possibly TRBD1 on 5 matching bases. The CDR3 extends over 13 amino acids. Germline V gene data show CDR1 as SQVTM and CDR2 as ANQGSEA. Trimming took off 5 bases at V and 1 base at J, with 9 bases between the two ends. The CDR3 here is CSVMTESNQPQHF. Written as DNA, the CDR3 is TGCAGCGTTATGACAGAGAGCAATCAGCCCCAGCATTTT.

This chain connects TRBV7-8 to TRBJ2-1; D gene unclear. The CDR3 sequence is 13 residues long. Germline values: CDR1 SGHVS, CDR2 FQNEAQ. V shed 3 bases and J shed 7 bases, with 10 bases lying between them. The CDR3 spells CASSLYAMNEQFF. The CDR3 DNA sequence: TGTGCCAGCAGCTTGTATGCAATGAATGAGCAGTTCTTC.

V usage is TRBV2 and J usage is TRBJ2-7, with D possibly matching TRBD2 (7 bases). Germline V CDR1 and CDR2: SNHLY, FYNNEI. The CDR3 is 14 residues long. V lost 4 bases and J lost 3, with 13 bases in between. CDR3 residues: CASSVGGRNYEQYF. In DNA, the CDR3 is TGTGCCAGCAGTGTCGGGGGGCGCAACTACGAGCAGTACTTC.

This clone was picked up one time. The chain links TRBV20-1 to TRBJ1-2, with D unresolved. V lost 4 bases, J lost 8 bases, and 8 bases lay in between. Germline lookup yields CDR1 DFQATT and CDR2 SNEGSKA (reference sequence). The CDR3 spans 10 residues. In DNA, the CDR3 is TGCAGTGCTACCGGAGTGGGCTACACCTTC. It is translated as CSATGVGYTF.